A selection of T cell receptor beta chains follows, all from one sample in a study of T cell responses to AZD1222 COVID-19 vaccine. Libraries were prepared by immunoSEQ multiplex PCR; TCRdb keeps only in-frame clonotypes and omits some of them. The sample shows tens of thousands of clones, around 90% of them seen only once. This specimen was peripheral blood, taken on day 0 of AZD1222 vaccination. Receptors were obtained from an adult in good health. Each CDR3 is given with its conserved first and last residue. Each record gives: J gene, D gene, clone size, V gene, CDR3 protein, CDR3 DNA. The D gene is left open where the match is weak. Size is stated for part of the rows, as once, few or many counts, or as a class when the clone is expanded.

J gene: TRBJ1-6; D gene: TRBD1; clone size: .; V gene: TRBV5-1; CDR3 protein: CASSYGTANNSPLHF; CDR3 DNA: TGCGCCAGCAGCTACGGGACAGCCAATAATTCACCCCTCCACTTT
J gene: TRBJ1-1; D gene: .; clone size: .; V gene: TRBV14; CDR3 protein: CASSPGLNTEAFF; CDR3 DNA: TGTGCCAGCAGCCCCGGGTTGAACACTGAAGCTTTCTTT
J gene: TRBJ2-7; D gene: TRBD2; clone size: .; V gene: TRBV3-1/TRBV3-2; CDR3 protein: CASSQVAGAPAEQYF; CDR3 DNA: TGTGCCAGCAGCCAAGTGGCGGGAGCCCCCGCCGAGCAGTACTTC
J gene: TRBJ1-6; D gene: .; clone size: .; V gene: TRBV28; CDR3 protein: CATSLGGTNSPLHF; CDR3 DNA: TGTGCCACCAGCTTAGGGGGAACAAATTCACCCCTCCACTTT
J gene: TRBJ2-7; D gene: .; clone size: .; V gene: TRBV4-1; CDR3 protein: CASSQAGRSYEQYF; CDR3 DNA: TGCGCCAGCAGCCAAGCGGGGCGTTCCTACGAGCAGTACTTC
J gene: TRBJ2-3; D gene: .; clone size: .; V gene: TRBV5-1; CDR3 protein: CASSNRQDQYTDTQYF; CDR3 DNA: TGCGCCAGCAGCAACCGACAGGACCAGTACACAGATACGCAGTATTTT
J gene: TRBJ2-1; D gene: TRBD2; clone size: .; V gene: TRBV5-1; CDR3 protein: CASSTWTSGNEQFF; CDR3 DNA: TGCGCCAGCAGCACATGGACTAGCGGCAATGAGCAGTTCTTC
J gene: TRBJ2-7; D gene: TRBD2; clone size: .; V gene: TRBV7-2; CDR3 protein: CASSPQGLAGQRYEQYF; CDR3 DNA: TGTGCCAGCAGCCCACAGGGACTAGCGGGACAGAGGTACGAGCAGTACTTC
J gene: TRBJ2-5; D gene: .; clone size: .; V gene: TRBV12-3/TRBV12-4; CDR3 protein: CASSSEGPETQYF; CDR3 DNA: TGTGCCAGCAGTTCGGAGGGGCCCGAGACCCAGTACTTC
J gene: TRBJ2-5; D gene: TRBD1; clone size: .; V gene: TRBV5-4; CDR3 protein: CASSSRTGPTKETQYF; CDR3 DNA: TGTGCCAGCAGCTCTCGGACAGGGCCTACGAAAGAGACCCAGTACTTC
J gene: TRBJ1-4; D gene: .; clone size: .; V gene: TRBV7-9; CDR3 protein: CASSLNTGVKLFF; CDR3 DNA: TGTGCCAGCAGCTTAAACACGGGGGTGAAACTGTTTTTT
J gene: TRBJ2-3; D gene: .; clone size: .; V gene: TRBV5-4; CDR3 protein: CASSLGGADTQYF; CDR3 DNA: TGTGCCAGCAGCTTGGGGGGGGCAGATACGCAGTATTTT
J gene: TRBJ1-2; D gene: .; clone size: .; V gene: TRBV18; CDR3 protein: CASSDRNYGYTF; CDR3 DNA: TGTGCCAGCTCCGACAGGAACTATGGCTACACCTTC
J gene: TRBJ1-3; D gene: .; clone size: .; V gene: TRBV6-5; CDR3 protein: CASSYGLYSGNTIYF; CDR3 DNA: TGTGCCAGCAGTTACGGGTTATACTCTGGAAACACCATATATTTT
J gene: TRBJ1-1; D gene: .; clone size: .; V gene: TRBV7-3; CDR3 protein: CASSLEVTMNTEAFF; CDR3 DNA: TGTGCCAGCAGCTTAGAAGTAACGATGAACACTGAAGCTTTCTTT
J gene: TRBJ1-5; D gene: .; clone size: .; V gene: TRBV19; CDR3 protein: CASSIDRLINQPQHF; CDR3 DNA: TGTGCCAGTAGTATAGATCGACTCATCAATCAGCCCCAGCATTTT
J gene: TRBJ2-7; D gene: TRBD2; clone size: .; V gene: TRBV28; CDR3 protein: CASSPSGSSYEQYF; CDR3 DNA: TGTGCCAGCAGCCCTAGCGGAAGTTCCTACGAGCAGTACTTC
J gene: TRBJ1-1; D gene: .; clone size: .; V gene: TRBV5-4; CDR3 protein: CASSQTLNTEAFF; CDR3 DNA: TGTGCCAGCAGCCAAACCCTGAACACTGAAGCTTTCTTT
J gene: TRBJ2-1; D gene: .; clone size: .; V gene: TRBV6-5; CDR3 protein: CASSYSYSWYNEQFF; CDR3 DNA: TGTGCCAGCAGTTACTCTTACTCCTGGTACAATGAGCAGTTCTTC
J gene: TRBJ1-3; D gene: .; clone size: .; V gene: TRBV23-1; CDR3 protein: CASSQSPHTIYF; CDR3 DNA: TGCGCCAGCAGTCAATCACCTCACACCATATATTTT
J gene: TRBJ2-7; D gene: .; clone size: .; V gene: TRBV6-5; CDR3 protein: CASSYQDELDEQYF; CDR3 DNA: TGTGCCAGCAGTTACCAAGACGAGCTGGACGAGCAGTACTTC
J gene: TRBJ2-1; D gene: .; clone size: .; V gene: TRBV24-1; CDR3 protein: CATSDPGVGSYNEQFF; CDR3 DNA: TGTGCCACCAGTGATCCGGGGGTGGGCTCCTACAATGAGCAGTTCTTC
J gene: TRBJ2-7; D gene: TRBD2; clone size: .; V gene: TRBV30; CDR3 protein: CAWSAESGGSYEQYF; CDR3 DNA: TGTGCCTGGAGTGCGGAGTCGGGGGGTTCCTACGAGCAGTACTTC
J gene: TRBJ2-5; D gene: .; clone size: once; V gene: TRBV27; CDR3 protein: CASRRQETQYF; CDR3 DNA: TGTGCCAGCAGACGTCAAGAGACCCAGTACTTC
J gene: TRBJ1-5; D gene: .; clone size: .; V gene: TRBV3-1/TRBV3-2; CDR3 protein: CASSQDRSGPQHF; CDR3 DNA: TGTGCCAGCAGCCAAGATCGGTCGGGGCCCCAGCATTTT
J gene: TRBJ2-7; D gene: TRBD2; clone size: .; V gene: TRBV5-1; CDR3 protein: CASSSGLAGSEQYF; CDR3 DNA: TGCGCCAGCAGCTCCGGACTAGCGGGAAGCGAGCAGTACTTC
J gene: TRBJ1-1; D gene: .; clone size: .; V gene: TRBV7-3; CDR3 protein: CASSPNVVAKTEAFF; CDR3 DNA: TGTGCCAGCAGCCCGAATGTGGTAGCGAAGACTGAAGCTTTCTTT
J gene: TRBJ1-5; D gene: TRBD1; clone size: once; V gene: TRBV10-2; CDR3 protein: CASSGGQGGQPQHF; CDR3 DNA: TGCGCCAGCAGCGGAGGGCAGGGGGGTCAGCCCCAGCATTTT
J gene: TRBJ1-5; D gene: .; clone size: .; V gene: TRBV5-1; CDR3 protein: CASSLDPVYPQHF; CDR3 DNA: TGCGCCAGCAGCTTGGATCCGGTATATCCCCAGCATTTT
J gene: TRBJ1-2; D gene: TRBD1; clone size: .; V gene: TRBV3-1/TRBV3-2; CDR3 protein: CASSQLDRGYGYTF; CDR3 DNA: TGTGCCAGCAGCCAGCTGGACAGGGGCTATGGCTACACCTTC
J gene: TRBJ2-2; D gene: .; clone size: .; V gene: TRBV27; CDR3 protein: CASSLEGPNTGELFF; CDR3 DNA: TGTGCCAGCAGTTTAGAGGGGCCGAACACCGGGGAGCTGTTTTTT
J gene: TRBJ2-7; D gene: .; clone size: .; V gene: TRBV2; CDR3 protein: CASSEALLGDGYEQYF; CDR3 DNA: TGTGCCAGCAGTGAAGCGCTGTTGGGAGATGGTTACGAGCAGTACTTC
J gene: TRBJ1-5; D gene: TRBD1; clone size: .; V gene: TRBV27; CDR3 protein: CASRVAGGKGQPQHF; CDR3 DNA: TGTGCCAGCCGAGTGGCAGGGGGTAAGGGTCAGCCCCAGCATTTT
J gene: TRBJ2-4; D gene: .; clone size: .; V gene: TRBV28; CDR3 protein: CASCGDPLAKNIQYF; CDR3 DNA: TGTGCCAGCTGTGGGGACCCGCTAGCCAAAAACATTCAGTACTTC
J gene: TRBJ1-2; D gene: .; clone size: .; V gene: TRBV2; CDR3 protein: CASAPVDGGGRGYTF; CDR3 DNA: TGTGCCAGCGCTCCTGTAGATGGCGGGGGTCGGGGCTACACCTTC
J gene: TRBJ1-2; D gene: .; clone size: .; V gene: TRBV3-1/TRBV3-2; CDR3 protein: CASSQDLTSRFNGYTF; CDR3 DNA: TGTGCCAGCAGCCAAGATCTTACTTCCCGGTTCAATGGCTACACCTTC
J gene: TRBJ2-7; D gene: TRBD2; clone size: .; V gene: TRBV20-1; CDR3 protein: CSASRASGSYEQYF; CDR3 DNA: TGCAGTGCTAGTAGGGCTAGCGGGTCTTACGAGCAGTACTTC
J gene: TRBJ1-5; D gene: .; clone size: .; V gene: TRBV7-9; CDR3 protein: CATADGSAPQHF; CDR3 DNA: TGTGCCACCGCGGACGGCTCGGCGCCCCAGCATTTT
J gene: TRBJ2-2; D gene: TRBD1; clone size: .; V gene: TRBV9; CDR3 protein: CASSVTGNPGELFF; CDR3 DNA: TGTGCCAGCAGCGTGACAGGGAACCCCGGGGAGCTGTTTTTT